Given below is one TCR beta chain in context. Its specificity is not known. The data are from a study of T cells in localized non-small cell lung cancer. The CDR3 has 14 residues. Germline V gene sequence: CDR1 SGHRS, CDR2 YFSETQ. Trimming stripped 3 bases from V and 4 bases from J, with 12 bases between. Generated by immunoSEQ multiplex PCR, the TCRdb table keeps only in-frame clones and is missing some. The data hold roughly 89,000 clones, with approximately 91% observed a single time. Study outcomes and limitations: Of the tissues analyzed, uninvolved adjacent lung showed maximal T cell clonality, greater than tumor. Higher blood T cell density tracked longer overall survival. The appearance of a median roughly 58 of the top 100 tumor clones was seen in adjacent lung. Heterogeneity stays possible, as sequencing covered only one tumor region.

This specimen was PBMCs, taken before any cancer treatment. This clonotype originated in a woman aged 35 to 75 with stage II squamous cell lung carcinoma. The rearrangement joins TRBV5-1 to TRBJ2-3; a possible D gene is TRBD1 (7 bases). CDR3 sequence (DNA): TGCGCCAGCAGCTGGGGACAGCGGGCAGATACGCAGTATTTT. It codes for CASSWGQRADTQYF. The entire variable domain, with the rest obtained from reference TRBV5-1 and TRBJ2-3, is as follows: KAGVTQTPRYLIKTRGQQVTLSCSPISGHRSVSWYQQTPGQGLQFLFEYFSETQRNKGNFPGRFSGRQFSNSRSEMNVSTLELGDSALYLCASSWGQRADTQYFGPGTRLTVL.